A single sample gave rise to the 15 T cell receptor beta chains below, sequenced in a study of Ad26.COV2.S vaccination and SARS-CoV-2 variants (dated by TCRdb to the early 2020s). The sample's treatment or condition, from its label and the paper: roughly 20 received Ad26.COV2.S at low or high dose, single or two shots; roughly five received placebo; per-sample allocation not given. Repertoires of vaccine and placebo recipients were sequenced from samples collected on day 63 after the first injection. The method was the immunoSEQ multiplex PCR assay. Drawn from immuneACCESS, this table holds only the in-frame rearrangements with V and J called that TCRdb kept. Clones are partly lost; checked studies trace under half to an unresolved V gene and leave the rest unexplained. This sample is represented by 300,000 to 400,000 clones; over 75% of them were singletons. The ten biggest clones cover roughly 3.6% of the sample.

The sequences come from peripheral blood, collected in a trial of Ad26.COV2.S vaccine versus placebo. These receptors all stem from a person between 18 and 65 years old who received the Ad26.COV2.S COVID-19 vaccine or a placebo.

The V and J genes are TRBV4-2 and TRBJ2-3, with 7 positions matching TRBD2. CDR1 LGHNA and CDR2 YNFKEQ come from the germline V gene. There are 17 residues in the CDR3. Losses at the gene ends were 5 bases for V and 3 bases for J; bases not matched to a gene: 14. The CDR3, as DNA: TGTGCCAGCAGCTTTGGGGTCGAGCGGGGTTTGACAGATACGCAGTATTTT. Protein product: CASSFGVERGLTDTQYF.

This chain uses TRBV5-4 with TRBJ2-7, with D possibly being TRBD1 or TRBD2 (6 bases each). Trimming pared 4 bases from V and 0 bases from J, leaving 14 bases between. Germline-derived CDR1 and CDR2 are SGHNT and YYREEE (reference sequence). CDR3 size: 15 residues. The CDR3: CASSPGRGLSYEQYF. Here the CDR3 DNA reads TGTGCCAGCAGCCCCGGCAGGGGACTCTCCTACGAGCAGTACTTC.

V gene TRBV6-5 combines with J gene TRBJ2-2; D is unresolved. V gave up 3 bases and J gave up 5 bases, with 7 bases separating them. Germline lookup yields CDR1 MNHEY and CDR2 SVGAGI. This CDR3 is built from 13 residues. CDR3: CASSYVETGELFF. CDR3 in DNA: TGTGCCAGCAGTTATGTGGAGACCGGGGAGCTGTTTTTT.

The chain uses TRBV5-1 and TRBJ2-4; D is possibly TRBD1 or TRBD2 (7 bases each). The CDR3 loop spans 16 amino acids. Germline CDR1 SGHRS, CDR2 YFSETQ. V lost 5 bases, J lost 6 bases, and 21 bases lay in between. The CDR3 spells CASRPRGGAPVNIQYF. The CDR3 nucleotides are TGCGCCAGCAGACCCAGGGGGGGAGCCCCGGTAAACATTCAGTACTTC.

In its sample, this clone was seen once. The V call is TRBV15, the J call TRBJ1-1; D gene ambiguous. CDR1 and CDR2 from the germline V gene are LNHNV and YYDKDF (reference sequence). V shed 3 bases and J shed 4 bases, with 6 bases lying between them. CDR3 length: 12 residues. DNA of the CDR3: TGTGCCACCAGCAGTCGGGCCACTGAAGCTTTCTTT. Its translation is CATSSRATEAFF.

The chain joins TRBV29-1 to TRBJ2-3, with D maybe TRBD2 (6 bases). The CDR3 length is 11 residues. In germline, CDR1 is SQVTM, CDR2 ANQGSEA. Trimming cost V 6 bases and J 3 bases, with 7 bases left between them. The CDR3 reads CSVGGTDTQYF. In DNA form, the CDR3 reads TGCAGCGTGGGGGGTACAGATACGCAGTATTTT.

A note on this clone: Other DNA sequences in the same sample also yield this CDR3. The chain uses TRBV11-2 and TRBJ1-2; unclear D gene. Deletions cut 5 bases from V and 2 bases from J, with 12 bases between. CDR3 length equals 14 residues. Germline V gene lookup returns CDR1 SGHAT and CDR2 FQNNGV. CDR3 loop: CASSLLGLNYGYTF. The CDR3 coding sequence is TGTGCCAGCAGCCTCTTAGGGTTGAACTATGGCTACACCTTC.

This chain joins TRBV6-5 and TRBJ1-1; D remains unclear. In germline, CDR1 is MNHEY, CDR2 SVGAGI. This CDR3 has 16 residues. Between the trimmed V and J ends, which lost 4 bases and 8 bases, there was a span of 23 bases. The CDR3, as DNA: TGTGCCAGCAGTTTCGCCCTGGGCGGACCCCTTAAGGAAGCTTTCTTT. This gives the protein CASSFALGGPLKEAFF.

The chain links TRBV4-1 to TRBJ1-2, with D possibly being TRBD1 (6 bases). The germline V gene encodes CDR1 MGHRA and CDR2 YSYEKL. V was trimmed by 2 bases and J by 3 bases, leaving 16 bases between them. The CDR3 runs to 16 residues. The CDR3 region is CASSQPQGNRYYGYTF. The CDR3 DNA sequence: TGCGCCAGCAGCCAACCACAGGGCAACCGTTACTATGGCTACACCTTC.

This chain links TRBV27 with TRBJ2-7, with 7 nucleotides matching TRBD1. Germline assignment: CDR1 MNHEY and CDR2 SMNVEV (reference sequence). The V segment lost 4 bases and the J segment 6 bases; nucleotides outside the gene matches: 3. There are 12 residues in the CDR3. The CDR3 loop reads CASSYTGAEQYF. The CDR3 nucleotides read TGTGCCAGCAGTTATACAGGGGCCGAGCAGTACTTC.

This rearrangement joins TRBV7-9 to TRBJ1-6, with unresolved D. The CDR3 extends over 15 amino acids. Trimming cost V 5 bases and J 9 bases, with 17 bases left between them. From germline, CDR1 is SEHNR and CDR2 FQNEAQ (reference sequence). This CDR3 is CASSPRPSRGSPLHF. Written as DNA, the CDR3 is TGTGCCAGCAGCCCACGTCCCTCACGGGGTTCACCCCTCCACTTT.

The gene calls are TRBV5-1 and TRBJ1-6; D not certain. Looked up from germline, CDR1 is SGHRS and CDR2 is YFSETQ. This CDR3 has 15 residues. Deletions cut 0 bases from V and 9 bases from J, with 13 bases between. CDR3 loop: CASSLEGRRASPLHF. The DNA for the CDR3 is TGCGCCAGCAGCTTGGAGGGCAGGAGGGCTTCACCCCTCCACTTT.

The V call is TRBV2, the J call TRBJ1-2, with 7 nucleotides matching TRBD1. Germline V gene sequence: CDR1 SNHLY, CDR2 FYNNEI. The CDR3 consists of 16 residues. The junction had 17 bases not matched to a gene; V was cut back by 7 bases and J by 6 bases. DNA of the CDR3: TGTGCCAGCAATGGGGGACAGCCCGCTGAAGGTAATGGCTACACCTTC. Protein product: CASNGGQPAEGNGYTF.

The chain employs TRBV20-1 and TRBJ1-1; TRBD1 might be the D (6 bases). Between the trimmed V and J ends, which lost 3 bases and 1 base, there was a span of 12 bases. The length of the CDR3 is 14 residues. Germline V gene data show CDR1 as DFQATT and CDR2 as SNEGSKA (reference sequence). The CDR3 DNA reads TGCAGTGCTAGTCGTGGACAGACGAACACTGAAGCTTTCTTT. Its translation is CSASRGQTNTEAFF.

The CDR3 bases are TGCAGTGCTAGTCAGGACAGGGGGCGCACCGGGGAGCTGTTTTTT. Residues: CSASQDRGRTGELFF. The chain employs TRBV20-1 and TRBJ2-2; 11 bases align to TRBD1. With V trimmed by 3 bases and J by 4 bases, 4 bases remained unmatched. The germline V gene has CDR1 DFQATT and CDR2 SNEGSKA (reference sequence). This CDR3 spans 15 amino acids.